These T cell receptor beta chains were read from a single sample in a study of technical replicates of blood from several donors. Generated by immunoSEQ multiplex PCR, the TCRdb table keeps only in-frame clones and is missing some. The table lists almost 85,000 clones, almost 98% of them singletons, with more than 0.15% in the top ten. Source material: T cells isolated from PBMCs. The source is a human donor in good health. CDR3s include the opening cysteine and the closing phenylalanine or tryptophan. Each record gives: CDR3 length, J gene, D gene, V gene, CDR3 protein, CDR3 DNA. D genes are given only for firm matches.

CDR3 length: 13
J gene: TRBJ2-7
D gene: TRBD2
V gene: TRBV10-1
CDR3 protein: CASSEGGGDEQYF
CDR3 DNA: TGCGCCAGCAGTGAGGGGGGAGGGGACGAGCAGTACTTC

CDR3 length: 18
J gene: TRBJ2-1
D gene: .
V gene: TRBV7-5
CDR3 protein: CVRSRQHGGLAGNNEQFF
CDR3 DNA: TGTGTCAGAAGCCGACAACACGGGGGGCTAGCGGGCAACAATGAGCAGTTCTTC

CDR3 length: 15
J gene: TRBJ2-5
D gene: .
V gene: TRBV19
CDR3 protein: CASSIGAGGSETQYF
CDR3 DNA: TGTGCCAGTAGTATAGGGGCAGGTGGATCAGAGACCCAGTACTTC

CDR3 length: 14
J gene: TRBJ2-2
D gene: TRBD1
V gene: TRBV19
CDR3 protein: CASRRDRGGGELFF
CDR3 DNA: TGTGCCAGTAGGAGGGACAGGGGGGGCGGGGAGCTGTTTTTT

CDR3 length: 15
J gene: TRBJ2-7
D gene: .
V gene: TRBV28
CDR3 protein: CASRPGGTLSYEQYF
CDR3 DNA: TGTGCCAGCAGGCCAGGGGGGACCCTCTCCTACGAGCAGTACTTC

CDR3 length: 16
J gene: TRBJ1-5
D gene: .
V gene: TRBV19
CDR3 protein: CASSMKGLLSNQPQHF
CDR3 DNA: TGTGCCAGTAGTATGAAGGGACTACTAAGCAATCAGCCCCAGCATTTT

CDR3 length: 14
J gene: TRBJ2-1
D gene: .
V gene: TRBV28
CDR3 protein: CASSLKYSYNEQFF
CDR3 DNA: TGTGCCAGCAGTTTAAAATACTCCTACAATGAGCAGTTCTTC

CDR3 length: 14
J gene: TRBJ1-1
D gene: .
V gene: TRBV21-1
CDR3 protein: CASRRDRGPTEAFF
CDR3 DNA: TGTGCCAGCAGACGGGACAGGGGGCCCACTGAAGCTTTCTTT

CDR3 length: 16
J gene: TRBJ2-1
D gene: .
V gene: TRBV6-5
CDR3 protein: CASSSPSRQGYNEQFF
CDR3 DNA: TGTGCCAGCAGTTCACCTTCAAGACAAGGTTACAATGAGCAGTTCTTC

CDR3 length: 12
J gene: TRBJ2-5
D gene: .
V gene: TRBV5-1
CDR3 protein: CASTGYQETQYF
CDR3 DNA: TGCGCCAGCACGGGGTACCAAGAGACCCAGTACTTC

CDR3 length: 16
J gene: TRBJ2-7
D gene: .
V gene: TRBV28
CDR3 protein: CASSLRHLASTYEQYF
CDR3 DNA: TGTGCCAGCAGTTTAAGACATCTTGCTTCAACCTACGAGCAGTACTTC

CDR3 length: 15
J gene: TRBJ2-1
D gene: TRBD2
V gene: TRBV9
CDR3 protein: CASTPVAGGYNEQFF
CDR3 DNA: TGTGCCAGCACACCCGTAGCGGGAGGGTACAATGAGCAGTTCTTC

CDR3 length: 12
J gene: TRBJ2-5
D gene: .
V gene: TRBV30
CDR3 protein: CAWNRAGETQYF
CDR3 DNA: TGTGCCTGGAACAGGGCGGGCGAGACCCAGTACTTC

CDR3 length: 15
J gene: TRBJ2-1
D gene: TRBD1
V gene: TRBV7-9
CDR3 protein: CASSLGDSSYNEQFF
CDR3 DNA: TGTGCCAGCAGCTTAGGGGACAGCTCCTACAATGAGCAGTTCTTC

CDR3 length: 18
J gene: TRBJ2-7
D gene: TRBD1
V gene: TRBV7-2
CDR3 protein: CASSLEGVWTGSSYEQYF
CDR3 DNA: TGTGCCAGCAGCTTAGAGGGCGTCTGGACAGGGAGCTCCTACGAGCAGTACTTC